The rows below give T cell receptor beta chains drawn from one sample of a study of CD8 T cells in Susac syndrome. In TCRdb, the immunoSEQ multiplex PCR reads were re-called with MiXCR into one record per CDR3 protein. The sample lists about 210,000 distinct CDR3 sequences, around 95% occurring once. The specimen was CD4+ T cells from PBMCs. These receptors were collected from a human donor with multiple sclerosis. Each CDR3 is given with its conserved first and last residue. A D gene is named only where the DNA matches it firmly. Size values are once, few and many counts, or a class for expanded clones, and some rows have none.

-	TRBD2	TRBV7-8	TRBJ2-2	TGTGCCAGCAGCGACCGACTAGCGGGGGGGGCCGGGGAGCTGTTTTTT	CASSDRLAGGAGELFF
-	-	TRBV7-3	TRBJ2-2	TGTGCCAGCAGCTTAAGTCTTATCGGGGAGCTGTTTTTT	CASSLSLIGELFF
-	-	TRBV9	TRBJ2-5	TGTGCCAGCAGCGTTGGGACCACCAGAGAGACCCAGTACTTC	CASSVGTTRETQYF
-	TRBD2	TRBV5-1	TRBJ2-1	TGCGCCAGCAGCTTTGCCCGTAGCGGGAGATTTAATGAGCAGTTCTTC	CASSFARSGRFNEQFF
-	-	TRBV7-2	TRBJ1-1	TGTGCCAGCAGCTTAGGGATCCAGAGTAACACTGAAGCTTTCTTT	CASSLGIQSNTEAFF
-	-	TRBV9	TRBJ1-5	TGTGCCAGCAGCCAGACACCGTCGAGTGGGCCCCAGCATTTT	CASSQTPSSGPQHF
-	-	TRBV6-5	TRBJ2-2	TGTGCCAGCAGCTCCCTCGGCCTCGGGGAGCTGTTTTTT	CASSSLGLGELFF
once	-	TRBV29-1	TRBJ2-7	TGCAGCGTTGTCACTGGTTACGAGCAGTACTTC	CSVVTGYEQYF
-	-	TRBV29-1	TRBJ2-5	TGCAGCTCCCTAGTGTACCAAGAGACCCAGTACTTC	CSSLVYQETQYF
-	-	TRBV2	TRBJ2-4	TGTGCCAGCAGTGAGAGGGCAGGCCAGACCTGGAGGTTC	CASSERAGQTWRF
-	TRBD2	TRBV18	TRBJ2-7	TGTGCCAGCTCAGCCACCGCAGCGGGAGTATCCTACGAGCAGTACTTC	CASSATAAGVSYEQYF
-	TRBD1	TRBV6-2/TRBV6-3	TRBJ2-1	TGTGCCAGCAGTTACGGGGGGACAGGACGTGAGCAGTTCTTC	CASSYGGTGREQFF
-	-	TRBV6-2/TRBV6-3	TRBJ1-2	TGTGCCAGCAGTTCCCGACAGATTGACAATAACTATGGCTACACCTTC	CASSSRQIDNNYGYTF
-	TRBD1	TRBV29-1	TRBJ2-7	TGCAGCGTTGTACAGGGACAGTCCTACGAGCAGTACTTC	CSVVQGQSYEQYF
-	-	TRBV11-2	TRBJ2-7	TGTGCCAGCAGCTTAGAGGCGGGCCCCTACGAGCAGTACTTC	CASSLEAGPYEQYF
-	TRBD1	TRBV20-1	TRBJ1-2	TGCAGTGCTAGAGCGGGGACAGGGGATGGCTACACCTTC	CSARAGTGDGYTF
-	TRBD2	TRBV2	TRBJ2-1	TGTGCCAGCATACGGGAGGGGAAAACCAAGAATGAGCAGTTCTTC	CASIREGKTKNEQFF
-	TRBD1	TRBV24-1	TRBJ1-5	TGTGCCACCAGTGGCAGGGGGAATAATCAGCCCCAGCATTTT	CATSGRGNNQPQHF
-	-	TRBV20-1	TRBJ1-2	TGCAGTGCTCTGGAGGGGGGGCGGAATAATGGCTACACCTTC	CSALEGGRNNGYTF
-	-	TRBV15	TRBJ2-5	TGTGCCACCAGCCACGCGCGAGAGACCCAGTACTTC	CATSHARETQYF
-	-	TRBV14	TRBJ1-2	TGTGCCAGCAGCCATCTCAGGGATGCTAACTATGGCTACACCTTC	CASSHLRDANYGYTF
-	TRBD1	TRBV30	TRBJ1-5	TGTGCCTGGAACAACAGGGGTGGCAATCAGCCCCAGCATTTT	CAWNNRGGNQPQHF
-	TRBD1	TRBV28	TRBJ2-7	TGTGCCAGCAGTCTCCCCGGGACAGGGGGCTACGAGCAGTACTTC	CASSLPGTGGYEQYF
-	TRBD1	TRBV3-1	TRBJ2-1	TGTGCCAGCAGCCATACGGGACAGGGTAATGAGCAGTTCTTC	CASSHTGQGNEQFF
-	TRBD2	TRBV5-1	TRBJ2-5	TGCGCCAGCAGCTTGGCCGCCGGACTAGCGGTTCAAGAGACCCAGTACTTC	CASSLAAGLAVQETQYF
-	-	TRBV5-4	TRBJ2-2	TGTGCCAGCAGCTTCCCCGGACGGAGGAACACCGGGGAGCTGTTTTTT	CASSFPGRRNTGELFF
-	-	TRBV20-1	TRBJ2-3	TGCAGTGCTAGAGCGTCGACAGGTCGCACAGATACGCAGTATTTT	CSARASTGRTDTQYF
-	-	TRBV3-1	TRBJ1-5	TGTGCCAGCAGCCAAGGCCGGGTCAATCAGCCCCAGCATTTT	CASSQGRVNQPQHF
once	-	TRBV6-5	TRBJ1-6	TGTGCCAGCAGCCCACCTCGGGGGAGTTATTCACCCCTCCACTTT	CASSPPRGSYSPLHF
few	-	TRBV29-1	TRBJ1-1	TGCAGCGTTGTAGGGTTTGGGGGCCCTGTCATTGAAGCTTTCTTT	CSVVGFGGPVIEAFF
-	-	TRBV5-6	TRBJ1-2	TGTGCCAGCAGCTTGGTGCCCTGGCAGGGTATTAGCTATGGCTACACCTTC	CASSLVPWQGISYGYTF
-	-	TRBV12-3/TRBV12-4	TRBJ2-5	TGTGCCAGCAGTTTGCGGCGGCAAGAGACCCAGTACTTC	CASSLRRQETQYF
-	-	TRBV11-2	TRBJ2-5	TGTGCCAGCAGCCCCGGATTAGCAGAGACCCAGTACTTC	CASSPGLAETQYF
-	-	TRBV11-3	TRBJ2-2	TGTGCCAGCAGCTTAGGTCAGCGCGCGAACACCGGGGAGCTGTTTTTT	CASSLGQRANTGELFF
-	-	TRBV9	TRBJ1-2	TGTGCCAGCAGCGTAGACCACGGTGGTAATGGCTACACCTTC	CASSVDHGGNGYTF
-	-	TRBV5-1	TRBJ2-7	TGCGCCAGCAGCTTGGCCCCGGGGGCCTCGGCCGAGCAGTACTTC	CASSLAPGASAEQYF
-	TRBD1	TRBV5-6	TRBJ2-7	TGTGCCAGCAGCTTGAAGGCCACAGGGGGCGAGGGCGAGCAGTACTTC	CASSLKATGGEGEQYF
-	-	TRBV19	TRBJ2-1	TGTGCCAGTAGTACGGCCTACAATGAGCAGTTCTTC	CASSTAYNEQFF
-	TRBD2	TRBV20-1	TRBJ2-7	TGCAGTGCCGCTTCCAGCGGGAGGGCCCACGAGCAGTACTTC	CSAASSGRAHEQYF